The sequence of this T cell receptor beta chain was determined in a study of blood T cell repertoires in COVID-19. Study in general: Whether acute or convalescent, the COVID-19 samples came from the United States, Italy and Spain. Sources were T cells, B-cell-depleted T cells, or PBMCs; the material itself was cDNA or gDNA.

Per the study methods: Researchers report that nucleated cell counts were estimated from reference gene primer amplification. This table comes from immunoSEQ multiplex PCR, and its TCRdb copy is limited to in-frame clones, with some not included. That table furnishes V, J and clone size, whereas the DNA furnished D and trimming. The data hold tens of thousands of clones, with around 90% observed a single time. The receptor's source is a man aged 50 or older with acute or convalescent COVID-19. What was sequenced was peripheral blood.

The DNA for the CDR3 is TGTGCCAGCAGCTTAGAACTAGCGGGAGGGCCCGCCAAAAACATTCAGTACTTC. Protein: CASSLELAGGPAKNIQYF. The V and J genes are TRBV11-3 and TRBJ2-4; 13 positions agree with TRBD2. With V trimmed by 0 bases and J by 1 base, 3 bases remained unmatched. The CDR3 totals 18 residues. Germline V gene lookup returns CDR1 SGHNT and CDR2 YENEEA.